This section outlines one T cell receptor (beta chain) sequence together with its context. In its sample, this clonotype was seen a few times. The antigen it binds to is not known. One base away there is no much larger clone; base qualities are not given. The source of the sample is a study of T-cell reconstitution after alpha-beta-depleted transplantation in children (dated by TCRdb to 2016 to 2017). With respect to the entire study: T-cell immune reconstitution after TCRalphabeta/CD19-depleted allogeneic hematopoietic cell transplantation in children was quantitatively tracked in the study by means of TCR repertoire profiling.

Trimming takes 2 bases from V and 6 bases from J, and the germline ends sit 19 bases apart. The CDR3 has 17 amino acids, counting the end cysteine and phenylalanine. The kept DNA is CDR3 alone, 51 bases in frame from the first base. Reading the germline V gene gives CDR1 MNHEY and CDR2 SVGAGI. Library preparation used PCR. Sequencing took place on an Illumina HiSeq 2500. TCR libraries were prepared with molecular barcoding, using unique molecular identifiers to normalize TCRbeta repertoire quantification. TCRdb reworked the public reads: Q25 trimming with fastp, MiXCR clone assembly, productive beta chains retained. When rows share a CDR3 protein, they turn into one entry using the most common DNA and genes. The sample table records approximately 640,000 distinct CDR3 sequences; roughly 15% of these occur just once. About 1.1% of the sample goes to the ten largest clones.

The source of this sequence is a human donor who donated a stem cell graft to a child with acute myeloid leukemia. Recombination linked TRBV6-5 to TRBJ2-2; a tentative D match to TRBD1 spans 6 bases. Source: PBMCs from the stem cell graft donor, taken from the stem cell graft. Read as DNA, the sequence is TGTGCCAGCAGTTACACTGGGACATCCCTCGGTCCCGGGGAGCTGTTTTTT. It is translated as CASSYTGTSLGPGELFF.